This T cell receptor (beta chain) was sequenced during a study of early T cells in non-severe SARS-CoV-2 infection. Study as a whole: Investigators sequenced bulk RNA drawn from unsorted whole blood, and chains remained unpaired.

The germline CDR1 and CDR2 sequences are SQVTM and ANQGSEA. The CDR3 is 12 amino acids. V was trimmed by 3 bases and J by 8 bases, leaving 11 bases between them. This clonotype appeared many times. Each cDNA molecule carried a unique molecular identifier. From the 5' RACE reads, TCRdb called clonotypes with MiXCR, one entry per CDR3 protein. The sample consists of around 93,000 distinct CDR3 sequences, approximately 12% of them appearing once. This TCR came from an adult who was a healthcare worker with PCR-confirmed SARS-CoV-2 infection or an uninfected control (not recorded which). V gene TRBV29-1 combines with J gene TRBJ2-1, with a weak D call TRBD2 (5 bases). The sample in question was whole blood, obtained at baseline. The CDR3 region has the DNA TGCAGCGTTGAGACTAAAGGCTATGAGCAGTTCTTC. Protein sequence: CSVETKGYEQFF.